The clone carrying this T cell receptor (beta chain) has just a few counts. This sample is drawn from a study of blood T cell repertoires in COVID-19. Study summary: Researchers got acute and convalescent COVID-19 samples from the United States, Italy and Spain. T cells, B-cell-depleted T cells, or PBMCs supplied cDNA or gDNA.

In the original processing: Estimates of nucleated cell counts were drawn from the amplification of reference gene primers. Libraries were prepared by immunoSEQ multiplex PCR; TCRdb keeps only in-frame clonotypes and omits some of them. V and J calls and clone size are copied from that table; D and trimming were computed from the DNA. The profile covers 95,000 to 150,000 clones, with 85% to 90% appearing a single time and over 25% taken by the ten largest. Source material: peripheral blood. The sequence came from an elderly woman with acute or convalescent COVID-19.

The CDR3 sequence: CASSVGTVSGNTIYF. As DNA, the CDR3 is TGTGCCAGCAGCGTAGGGACAGTCTCTGGAAACACCATATATTTT. The chain carries TRBV7-8 and TRBJ1-3, with TRBD1 matching over 7 bases. V was pared by 5 bases and J by 0 bases, with 4 bases of the junction left unmatched. CDR1 and CDR2 from the germline V gene are SGHVS and FQNEAQ. The CDR3 covers 15 residues.